This T cell receptor (beta chain) appears in the sequencing data of a study of cytomegalovirus exposure and HLA in healthy donors. The overall study: Later analysis reported that the 130 or so validation repertoires shared the platform of the 500 to 750 first-cohort repertoires. Study-level findings and limits: Associated with cytomegalovirus, according to the listing, were some 180 TCR beta chains.

On this clone: Its matching antigen is unknown.

Looked up from germline, CDR1 is MNHEY and CDR2 is SVGAGI. This CDR3 region has 13 residues. V gave up 7 bases and J gave up 6 bases; unmatched junction bases: 8. Method: immunoSEQ multiplex PCR; TCRdb's copy keeps in-frame clones and lacks some. The sample holds about 360,000 clones, approximately 90% seen once. V usage is TRBV6-5 and J usage is TRBJ1-2; 7 bases line up with TRBD1. Sequenced input: PBMCs. The clonotype originates from a woman under 30 in good health and CMV-seronegative. CDR3 protein: CASTLDRANGYTF. The CDR3 region has the DNA TGTGCCAGCACCCTAGACAGGGCCAATGGCTACACCTTC.